This TCR beta chain was captured by sequencing in a study of patients and donors after allogeneic stem cell transplantation. TCRdb called the RT-PCR reads again in MiXCR, with one record for every CDR3 protein. The table includes roughly 960,000 distinct CDR3 sequences, under 20% detected once. Unmatched junction bases numbered 15, after V lost 6 bases and J lost 5 bases. The CDR3 has 16 amino acids. The table lists this clonotype with a few counts. The receptor's source is a human donor who was either an allogeneic HSCT recipient or a stem cell or donor lymphocyte infusion donor (not recorded which). It is not recorded whose cells these are; they may come from a transplant donor. This rearrangement joins TRBV12-3 or TRBV12-4 to TRBJ2-5; 7 nucleotides line up with TRBD2. Source material: blood, either unsorted or a sorted T cell fraction (not recorded which). CDR3 amino acids: CASRLRLAGKRETQYF. CDR3 in DNA: TGTGCCAGCAGACTCCGACTAGCTGGGAAGAGGGAGACCCAGTACTTC.